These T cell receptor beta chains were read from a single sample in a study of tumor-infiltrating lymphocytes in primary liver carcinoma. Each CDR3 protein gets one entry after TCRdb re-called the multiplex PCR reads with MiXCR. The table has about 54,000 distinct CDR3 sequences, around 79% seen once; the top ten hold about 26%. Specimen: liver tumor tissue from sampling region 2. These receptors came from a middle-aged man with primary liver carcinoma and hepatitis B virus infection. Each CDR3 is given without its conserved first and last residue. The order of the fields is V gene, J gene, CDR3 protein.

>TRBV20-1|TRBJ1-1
SARPPHGLGNTEAF
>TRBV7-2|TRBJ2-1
ASSFWAGEYNEQF
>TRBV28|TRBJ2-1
ATSLGRRPGYEQF
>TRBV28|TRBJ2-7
GGSLRDSYEQY
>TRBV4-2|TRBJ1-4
VNRSRDSSATNEKLF
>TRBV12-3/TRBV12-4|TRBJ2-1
ASSLSGTGLRGEQF
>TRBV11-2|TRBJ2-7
ASNSTDTAYEQY
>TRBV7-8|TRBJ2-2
ASTLLPPGELF
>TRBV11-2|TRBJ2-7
ASSLSDTAYEQH
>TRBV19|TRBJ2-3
ASRQSGDTQY
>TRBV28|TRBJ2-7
ASCLRGGWRDGQY
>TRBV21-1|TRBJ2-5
ASSKGGLTGNQETQY
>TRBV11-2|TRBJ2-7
ASSLSVGLVGRGYEQY
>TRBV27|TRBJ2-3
ASSLLSLMGTDTQY
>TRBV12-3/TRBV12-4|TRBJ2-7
ASSFQVAVQY
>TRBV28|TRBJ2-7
VSSLRGDWRDEQY
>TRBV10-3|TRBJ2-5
AISLDKHTQY
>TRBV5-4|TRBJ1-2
ASSSGQGNCGYT
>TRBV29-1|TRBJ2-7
SVEFTESYEQY
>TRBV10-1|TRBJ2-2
ASRTNTGELF
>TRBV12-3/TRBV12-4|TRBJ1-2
ASCQENGYGST
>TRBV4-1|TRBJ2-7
ASSQDVAEEQY
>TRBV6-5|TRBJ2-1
AGSTRGVNEQF
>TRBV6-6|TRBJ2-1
ASTQGLAGSNEQL
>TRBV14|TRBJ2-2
ACSPSNTGELF
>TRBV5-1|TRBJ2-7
ASRLDPGLAGEQY
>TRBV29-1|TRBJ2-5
SVERGQEETQY
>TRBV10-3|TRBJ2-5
TIGLDKQTQY
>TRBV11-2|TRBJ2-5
PSSIDPPGQGGYEQY